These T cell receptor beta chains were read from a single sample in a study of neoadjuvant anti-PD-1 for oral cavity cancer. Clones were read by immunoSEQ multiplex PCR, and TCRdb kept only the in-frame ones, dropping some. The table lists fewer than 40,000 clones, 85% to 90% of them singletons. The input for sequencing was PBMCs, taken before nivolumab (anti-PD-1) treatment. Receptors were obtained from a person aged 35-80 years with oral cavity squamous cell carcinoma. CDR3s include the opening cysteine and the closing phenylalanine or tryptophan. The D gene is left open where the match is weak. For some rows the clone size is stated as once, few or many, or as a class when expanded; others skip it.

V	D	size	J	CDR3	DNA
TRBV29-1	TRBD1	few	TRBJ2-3	CSVVGQGAGDTQYF	TGCAGCGTTGTGGGGCAGGGGGCAGGAGATACGCAGTATTTT
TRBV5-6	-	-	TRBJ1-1	CASSLRNAEAFF	TGTGCCAGCAGCCTGCGGAACGCTGAAGCTTTCTTT
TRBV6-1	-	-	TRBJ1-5	CASSSRHQNQPQHF	TGTGCCAGCAGTTCGAGACATCAAAATCAGCCCCAGCATTTT
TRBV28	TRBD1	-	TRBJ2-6	CASSLARGPGANVLTF	TGTGCCAGCAGTTTGGCCAGGGGGCCTGGGGCCAACGTCCTGACTTTC
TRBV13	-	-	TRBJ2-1	CASSLNINEQFF	TGTGCCAGCAGCTTGAACATCAATGAGCAGTTCTTC
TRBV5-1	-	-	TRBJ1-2	CASRVQTGLTNYGYTF	TGCGCCAGCAGGGTTCAAACAGGCCTTACTAACTATGGCTACACCTTC
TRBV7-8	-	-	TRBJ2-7	CASSPFFGTKDYEQYF	TGTGCCAGCAGCCCCTTTTTCGGGACAAAGGACTACGAGCAGTACTTC
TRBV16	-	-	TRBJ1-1	CASTQGRGRTEAFF	TGTGCCAGCACCCAAGGGAGGGGACGGACTGAAGCTTTCTTT
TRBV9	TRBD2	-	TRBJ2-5	CASSVGGGTPGQETQYF	TGTGCCAGCAGCGTGGGCGGGGGGACACCAGGCCAAGAGACCCAGTACTTC
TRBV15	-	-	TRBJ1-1	CATSRDQSLGNTEAFF	TGTGCCACCAGCAGAGATCAAAGCTTGGGGAACACTGAAGCTTTCTTT
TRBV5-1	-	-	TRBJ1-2	CASSLGVAGDGYTF	TGCGCCAGCAGCCTGGGGGTGGCCGGGGATGGCTACACCTTC
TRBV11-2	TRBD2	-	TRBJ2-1	CASSPTGGADEQFF	TGTGCCAGCAGCCCCACCGGGGGGGCCGATGAGCAGTTCTTC
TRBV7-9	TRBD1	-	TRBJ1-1	CASSARDRGDSEAFF	TGTGCCAGCAGCGCGAGGGACAGGGGTGACTCTGAAGCTTTCTTT
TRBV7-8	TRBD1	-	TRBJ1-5	CASSSRTGMEYSNQPQHF	TGTGCCAGCAGCTCCAGGACAGGGATGGAGTATAGCAATCAGCCCCAGCATTTT
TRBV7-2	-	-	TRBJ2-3	CASSLSSATDTQYF	TGTGCCAGCAGCTTAAGCAGCGCCACAGATACGCAGTATTTT
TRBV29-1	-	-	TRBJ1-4	CSVGVVGTANEKLFF	TGCAGCGTTGGTGTGGTAGGGACCGCTAATGAAAAACTGTTTTTT
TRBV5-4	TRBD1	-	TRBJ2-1	CASSSDRGSYNEQFF	TGTGCCAGCAGCTCAGACAGGGGCTCCTACAATGAGCAGTTCTTC
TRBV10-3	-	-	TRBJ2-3	CAISESSLEAPGTQYF	TGTGCCATCAGTGAGTCGAGTCTAGAGGCCCCCGGTACGCAGTATTTT
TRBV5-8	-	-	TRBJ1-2	CASRRTGTRNLANYGYTF	TGTGCCAGCAGGCGGACCGGGACGCGTAATCTGGCTAACTATGGCTACACCTTC
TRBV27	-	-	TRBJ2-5	CASSFSGSQETQYF	TGTGCCAGCAGTTTCTCCGGCAGCCAAGAGACCCAGTACTTC
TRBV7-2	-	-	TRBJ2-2	CASSLMGGLNTGELFF	TGTGCCAGCAGCTTAATGGGGGGACTCAACACCGGGGAGCTGTTTTTT
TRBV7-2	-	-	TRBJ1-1	CASSLETGNTEAFF	TGTGCCAGCAGCCTAGAGACAGGGAACACTGAAGCTTTCTTT
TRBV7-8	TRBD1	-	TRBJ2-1	CASSVGTANNEQFF	TGTGCCAGCAGCGTCGGGACAGCGAACAATGAGCAGTTCTTC
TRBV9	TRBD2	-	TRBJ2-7	CASSARDYSVKQYF	TGTGCCAGCAGCGCCCGGGACTACAGTGTCAAGCAGTACTTC
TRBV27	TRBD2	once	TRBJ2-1	CASSLRGMRRGAYNEQFF	TGTGCCAGCAGTTTACGGGGAATGCGGCGGGGGGCCTACAATGAGCAGTTCTTC
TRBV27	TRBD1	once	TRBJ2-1	CASSSNRGNEQFF	TGTGCCAGCAGTTCTAACAGGGGAAATGAGCAGTTCTTC
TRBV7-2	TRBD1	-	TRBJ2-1	CASSSRTGTYNEQFF	TGTGCCAGCAGCTCCCGGACAGGGACCTACAATGAGCAGTTCTTC
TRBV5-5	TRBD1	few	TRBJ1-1	CASRSGQGVLLNTEAFF	TGTGCCAGCAGGTCGGGACAGGGGGTCCTACTGAACACTGAAGCTTTCTTT
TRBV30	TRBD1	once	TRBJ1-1	CAWSRDRRGEAFF	TGTGCCTGGAGCCGGGACAGACGGGGGGAGGCTTTCTTT
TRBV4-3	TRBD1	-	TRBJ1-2	CASSQLTGGRNYGYTF	TGCGCCAGCAGCCAACTCACAGGGGGAAGAAACTATGGCTACACCTTC
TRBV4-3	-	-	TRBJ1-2	CASSQDRRYGYTF	TGCGCCAGCAGCCAAGACAGGCGGTATGGCTACACCTTC
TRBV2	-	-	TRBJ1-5	CASSMVGNQPQHF	TGTGCCAGCAGTATGGTGGGCAATCAGCCCCAGCATTTT
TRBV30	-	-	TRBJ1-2	CAWAFQWAQDGYTF	TGTGCCTGGGCGTTCCAGTGGGCGCAAGATGGCTACACCTTC
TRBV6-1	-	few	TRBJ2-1	CASATGTNNEQFF	TGTGCCAGCGCAACCGGGACAAACAATGAGCAGTTCTTC
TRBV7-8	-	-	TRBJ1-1	CASSFAGYTEAFF	TGTGCCAGCAGCTTTGCAGGCTACACTGAAGCTTTCTTT